Presented here are 18 T cell receptor beta chains from one specimen sequenced in a study of blood T cell repertoires in COVID-19. This table comes from immunoSEQ multiplex PCR, and its TCRdb copy is limited to in-frame clones, with some not included. This table holds hundreds of thousands of clones, roughly 86% found once. Sequenced sample: peripheral blood. The source is a human donor in a cohort sampled during active COVID-19.

The V gene is TRBV5-1, the J gene TRBJ1-4, with 8 positions matching TRBD1. The ends lost 4 bases at V and 5 bases at J; junction bases unmatched: 4. The CDR3 covers 14 residues. The germline V gene has CDR1 SGHRS and CDR2 YFSETQ. CDR3 nucleotides: TGCGCCAGCAGCCTCTGGACAGGGAATGAAAAACTGTTTTTT. Translated, it gives CASSLWTGNEKLFF.

CDR3 sequence (DNA): TGCGCCAGCAGCTCCTACGGGATGGTAGCGGACTGGTACGAGCAGTACTTC. Residues: CASSSYGMVADWYEQYF. V is TRBV5-1 and J is TRBJ2-7; possibly TRBD2 for D (6 bases). The V end lost 3 bases, the J end lost 4 bases, and 23 bases lay between the germline ends. The germline V gene has CDR1 SGHRS and CDR2 YFSETQ. This CDR3 spans 17 amino acids.

This sequence joins TRBV6-5 and TRBJ1-3; D remains ambiguous. Germline lookup yields CDR1 MNHEY and CDR2 SVGAGI. CDR3 length: 14 amino acids. Trimming took 5 bases from V and 2 from J, leaving 10 bases between them. The CDR3 coding sequence is TGTGCCAGCAGTCCTCAGTCGACTGGAAACACCATATATTTT. Protein sequence: CASSPQSTGNTIYF.

The V call is TRBV9, the J call TRBJ2-2; 9 nucleotides match TRBD1. Germline CDR1 and CDR2: SGDLS and YYNGEE. Unmatched junction bases numbered 10, after V lost 0 bases and J lost 4 bases. The length of the CDR3 is 18 residues. The CDR3 here is CASSVAGGDRVGTGELFF. CDR3 bases: TGTGCCAGCAGCGTAGCTGGAGGGGACAGGGTCGGCACCGGGGAGCTGTTTTTT.

The chain recombines TRBV28 with TRBJ2-5, with a possible D match to TRBD2 (5 bases). Deletions cut 2 bases from V and 1 base from J, with 17 bases between. The CDR3 totals 17 residues. Germline CDR1 reads MDHEN; CDR2 reads SYDVKM. DNA of the CDR3: TGTGCCAGCAGTTTACCGGACTCCCTTAGCACCCAAGAGACCCAGTACTTC. Translated: CASSLPDSLSTQETQYF.

CDR3 bases: TGTGCCAGCAGCTTACAGGGATTGAACACTGAAGCTTTCTTT. Its translation: CASSLQGLNTEAFF. This chain joins TRBV7-9 and TRBJ1-1, with D perhaps TRBD1 (5 bases). CDR1 is SEHNR and CDR2 is FQNEAQ in the germline V gene (reference sequence). V lost 2 bases, J lost 0 bases, and 7 bases lay in between. The CDR3 consists of 14 residues.

V usage is TRBV19 and J usage is TRBJ2-7; D possibly corresponds to TRBD1 (5 bases). This CDR3 is 17 amino acids long. Germline V CDR1 and CDR2: LNHDA, SQIVND (reference sequence). The V gene lost 0 bases and the J gene lost 3 bases, with 18 bases spanning the gap. Here the CDR3 DNA reads TGTGCCAGTAGTATAGATCTTCGGCAGGGCTCTTACTACGAGCAGTACTTC. Translated: CASSIDLRQGSYYEQYF. Full variable domain (outside the CDR3, taken from reference TRBV19 and TRBJ2-7): DGGITQSPKYLFRKEGQNVTLSCEQNLNHDAMYWYRQDPGQGLRLIYYSQIVNDFQKGDIAEGYSVSREKKESFPLTVTSAQKNPTAFYLCASSIDLRQGSYYEQYFGPGTRLTVT.

The rearrangement links TRBV27 to TRBJ2-7; D uncertain. Germline assignment: CDR1 MNHEY and CDR2 SMNVEV (reference sequence). The CDR3 extends over 14 amino acids. The V and J ends lost 4 bases and 0 bases respectively, with 10 bases between them. Here the CDR3 DNA reads TGTGCCAGCAGTTATGGCTTGCACTCCTACGAGCAGTACTTC. This encodes CASSYGLHSYEQYF.

The chain combines TRBV19 with TRBJ2-7; 11 nucleotides agree with TRBD2. Trimming at V came to 10 bases and at J to 4 bases, leaving 12 bases not matched to a gene. Per germline, CDR1 LNHDA and CDR2 SQIVND (reference sequence). This CDR3 has 15 residues. CDR3 bases: TGTGCCACCAAGGGACTAGCGGACGTCAATTACGAGCAGTACTTC. Amino acid sequence: CATKGLADVNYEQYF.

The chain is built from TRBV14 and TRBJ1-4, with D possibly matching TRBD1 (6 bases). The CDR3 spans 19 residues. Deletions cut 0 bases from V and 7 bases from J, with 24 bases between. CDR1 is SGHDN and CDR2 is FVKESK in the germline V gene. Here the CDR3 DNA reads TGTGCCAGCAGCCAAGATTCCGGCAGGGGAACTGGGTGGAGTGAAAAACTGTTTTTT. Its protein product is CASSQDSGRGTGWSEKLFF.

The rearrangement uses TRBV30 and TRBJ1-5; D perhaps matches TRBD1 (6 bases). CDR3 length: 13 amino acids. CDR1 GTSNPN and CDR2 SVGIG come from the germline V gene (reference sequence). The germline V and J ends were trimmed by 1 base and 4 bases, with 8 bases remaining between them. CDR3 sequence reads: CAWSEDSNQPQHF. The CDR3 nucleotides read TGTGCCTGGAGTGAGGACAGTAATCAGCCCCAGCATTTT.

The V gene is TRBV19, the J gene TRBJ1-5, with D perhaps matching TRBD1 (5 bases). There are 13 residues in the CDR3. Trimming pared 3 bases from V and 7 bases from J, leaving 10 bases between. CDR1 is LNHDA, CDR2 SQIVND, per germline (reference sequence). CDR3 sequence (DNA): TGTGCCAGTAGTATCGGCGGGGACCAGCCCCAGCATTTT. Encoded protein: CASSIGGDQPQHF.

This clone was observed a few times. The chain joins TRBV3-1 (or the pseudogene TRBV3-2) to TRBJ2-7; 9 bases match TRBD1. The CDR3 has 12 amino acids. The germline gives CDR1 LGHDT, CDR2 YNNKEL (reference sequence). Trimming removed 4 bases from V and 7 bases from J; junction bases left unmatched: 2. CDR3 amino acids: CASSPGTGEQYF. The CDR3 region has the DNA TGTGCCAGCAGCCCTGGGACAGGGGAGCAGTACTTC.

This chain uses TRBV19 with TRBJ2-3; D gene unclear. CDR1 is LNHDA, CDR2 SQIVND, per germline (reference sequence). Trimming left V 5 bases short and J 2 bases short, with 11 bases between. The CDR3 covers 14 residues. The CDR3 DNA reads as TGTGCCAGTAGTCCCGACACCTTCACAGATACGCAGTATTTT. It yields the protein CASSPDTFTDTQYF.

The chain links TRBV4-3 to TRBJ1-5; no firm D call. Between the trimmed V and J ends, which lost 0 bases and 3 bases, there was a span of 12 bases. Germline assignment: CDR1 LGHNA and CDR2 YSLEER. The CDR3 loop spans 16 amino acids. DNA for the CDR3: TGCGCCAGCAGCCAAGAAGTCGCACTGCTCAATCAGCCCCAGCATTTT. As protein: CASSQEVALLNQPQHF.

This clone was seen just once. V and J are TRBV6-6 and TRBJ2-7; the match to TRBD2 covers 12 bases. V lost 6 bases to trimming and J lost 7 bases; unmatched junction nucleotides: 7. The CDR3 extends over 14 amino acids. Germline CDR1 is MNHNY and CDR2 is SVGAGI (reference sequence). This CDR3 is CASSPSGGAFEQYF. The CDR3, as DNA: TGTGCCAGCAGCCCTAGCGGGGGGGCCTTTGAGCAGTACTTC.

This chain connects TRBV18 to TRBJ1-4; TRBD1 might be the D (5 bases). The germline gives CDR1 KGHSH, CDR2 LQKENI. The V end lost 3 bases, the J end lost 0 bases, and 11 bases lay between the germline ends. The CDR3 is 16 amino acids. For the CDR3, the DNA is TGTGCCAGCTCACCGTCCACAGGACCAACTAATGAAAAACTGTTTTTT. Encoded protein: CASSPSTGPTNEKLFF.

The CDR3: CASSQQPGGETQYF. In DNA form, the CDR3 reads TGCGCCAGCAGTCAACAGCCCGGGGGGGAGACCCAGTACTTC. The J gene is TRBJ2-5, the V gene TRBV23-1, with 7 nucleotides matching TRBD2. TRBV23-1 is treated as an ORF (open reading frame) with a function not yet certain. The CDR3 is made up of 14 amino acids. J gave up 5 bases and V 2 bases, and 5 bases lay outside the gene matches.